The clone carrying this TCR beta chain was seen just once. This record comes from a study of response to subunit inactivated influenza vaccine. TCRdb used MiXCR to reprocess the RT-PCR reads, holding one entry per CDR3 protein. Of about 540,000 distinct CDR3 sequences listed, approximately 24% were seen once; the top ten hold 2.5% to 3%. These data were also reused for a study on T cells expressing NK-cell markers. As that study records: It was by 5'RACE template switching with UMIs that TCR beta cDNA was made. Seropositivity for HCMV was found in seven of the eight sequenced donors, with one seronegative. The CD3+CD56-NKG2C+ fraction was also led by these clonotypes in a handful of donors.

Sequenced here: CD4+ T cells sorted from PBMCs, sampled about 13 days after vaccination. This TCR derives from a man aged 45-60 years who received an inactivated influenza vaccine.

The CDR3 loop is CASSSSGRRTEAFF. CDR3 sequence (DNA): TGTGCCAGCAGTTCGTCGGGCAGGCGCACTGAAGCTTTCTTT. The rearrangement uses TRBV28 and TRBJ1-1; D is unresolved. V was pared by 4 bases and J by 4 bases, with 13 bases between. The length of the CDR3 is 14 residues. The germline V gene has CDR1 MDHEN and CDR2 SYDVKM.